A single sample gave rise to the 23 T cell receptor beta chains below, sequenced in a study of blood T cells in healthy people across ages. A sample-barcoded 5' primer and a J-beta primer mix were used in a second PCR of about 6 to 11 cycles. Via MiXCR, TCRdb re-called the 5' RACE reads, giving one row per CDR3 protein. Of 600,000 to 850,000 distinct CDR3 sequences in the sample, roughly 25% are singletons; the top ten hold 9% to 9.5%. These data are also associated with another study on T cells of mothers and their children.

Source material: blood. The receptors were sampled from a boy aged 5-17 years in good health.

The DNA for the CDR3 is TGTGCCAGCAGCATAGACAGCTACGGGCAGTACTTC. Its protein product is CASSIDSYGQYF. This rearrangement joins TRBV7-2 to TRBJ2-5; D possibly corresponds to TRBD1 (5 bases). In germline, CDR1 is SGHTA, CDR2 FQGNSA. The CDR3 consists of 12 residues. V gave up 5 bases and J gave up 11 bases, with 15 bases separating them.

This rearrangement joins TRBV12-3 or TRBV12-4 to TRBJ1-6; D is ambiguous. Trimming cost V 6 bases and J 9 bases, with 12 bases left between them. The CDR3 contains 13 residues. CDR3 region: CASSAGPGSPLHF. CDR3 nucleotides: TGTGCCAGCAGCGCCGGGCCAGGTTCACCCCTCCACTTT.

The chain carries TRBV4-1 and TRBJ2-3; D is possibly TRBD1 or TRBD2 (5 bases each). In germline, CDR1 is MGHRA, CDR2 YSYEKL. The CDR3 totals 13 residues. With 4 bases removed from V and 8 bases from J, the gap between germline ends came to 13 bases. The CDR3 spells CASSPLGTGTQYF. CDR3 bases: TGCGCCAGCAGCCCGCTAGGGACCGGTACGCAGTATTTT.

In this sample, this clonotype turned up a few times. This CDR3 is CASSLAKGAQGSPLHF. In DNA, the CDR3 is TGTGCCAGCAGCTTGGCCAAGGGGGCGCAGGGGTCACCCCTCCACTTT. The rearrangement links TRBV5-5 to TRBJ1-6, with TRBD1 matching 7 bases. CDR3 length: 16 residues. Germline values: CDR1 SGHKS, CDR2 YYEKEE (reference sequence). With 0 bases clipped from V and 10 bases from J, the junction kept 10 bases outside the gene matches.

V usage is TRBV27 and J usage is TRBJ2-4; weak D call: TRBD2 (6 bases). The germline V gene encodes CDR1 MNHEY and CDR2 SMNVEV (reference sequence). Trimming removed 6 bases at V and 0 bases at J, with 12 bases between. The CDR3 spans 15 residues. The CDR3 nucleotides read TGTGCCAGCAGGGGGACTTACCTAGCCAAAAACATTCAGTACTTC. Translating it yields CASRGTYLAKNIQYF.

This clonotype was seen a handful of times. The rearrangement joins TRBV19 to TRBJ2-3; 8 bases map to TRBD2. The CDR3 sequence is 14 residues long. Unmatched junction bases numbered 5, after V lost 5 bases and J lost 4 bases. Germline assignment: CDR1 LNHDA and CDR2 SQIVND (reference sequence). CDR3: CASSSGLGSDTQYF. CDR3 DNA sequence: TGTGCCAGTAGTTCGGGACTAGGGTCAGATACGCAGTATTTT.

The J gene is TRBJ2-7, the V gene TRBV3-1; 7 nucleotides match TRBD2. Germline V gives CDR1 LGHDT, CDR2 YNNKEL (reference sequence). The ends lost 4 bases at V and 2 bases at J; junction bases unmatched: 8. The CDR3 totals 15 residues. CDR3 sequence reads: CASSLKWGGTYEQYF. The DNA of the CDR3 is TGTGCCAGCAGCCTCAAGTGGGGGGGAACCTACGAGCAGTACTTC.

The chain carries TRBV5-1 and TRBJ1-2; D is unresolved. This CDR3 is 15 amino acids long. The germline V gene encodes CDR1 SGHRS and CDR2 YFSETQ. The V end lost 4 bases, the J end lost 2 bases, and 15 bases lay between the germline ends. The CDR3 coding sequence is TGCGCCAGCAGCGTCGACTCGTGGGGAAACTATGGCTACACCTTC. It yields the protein CASSVDSWGNYGYTF.

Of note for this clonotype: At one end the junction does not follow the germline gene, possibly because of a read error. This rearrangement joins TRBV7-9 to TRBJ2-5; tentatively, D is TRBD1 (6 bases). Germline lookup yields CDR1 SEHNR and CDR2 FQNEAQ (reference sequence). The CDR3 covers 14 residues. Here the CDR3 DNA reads TGTGCCAACAGCATAGGGGGACGTCAAGAGACCCAGTACTTC. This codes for CANSIGGRQETQYF.

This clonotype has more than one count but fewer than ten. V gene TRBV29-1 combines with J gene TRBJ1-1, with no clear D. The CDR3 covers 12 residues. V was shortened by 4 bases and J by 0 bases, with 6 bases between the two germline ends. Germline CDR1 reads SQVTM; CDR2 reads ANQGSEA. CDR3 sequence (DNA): TGCAGCGTTGCGGTTTTGAACACTGAAGCTTTCTTT. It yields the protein CSVAVLNTEAFF. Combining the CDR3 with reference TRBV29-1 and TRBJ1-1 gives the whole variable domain SAVISQKPSRDICQRGTSLTIQCQVDSQVTMMFWYRQQPGQSLTLIATANQGSEATYESGFVIDKFPISRPNLTFSTLTVSNMSPEDSSIYLCSVAVLNTEAFFGQGTRLTVV.

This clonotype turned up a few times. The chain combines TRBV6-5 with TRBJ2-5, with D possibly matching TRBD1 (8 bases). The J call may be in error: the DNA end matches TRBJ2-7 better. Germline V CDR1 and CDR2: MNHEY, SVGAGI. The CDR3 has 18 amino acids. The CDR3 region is CASSYSWARTGGDYEQYF. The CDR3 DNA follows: TGTGCCAGCAGTTACTCGTGGGCCCGAACAGGGGGGGACTACGAGCAGTACTTC.

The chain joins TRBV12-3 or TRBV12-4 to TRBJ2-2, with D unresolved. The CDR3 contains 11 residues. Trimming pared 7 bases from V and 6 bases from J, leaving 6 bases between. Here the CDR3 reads CASTLAGELFF. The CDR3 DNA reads TGTGCCAGCACCCTGGCCGGGGAGCTGTTTTTT.

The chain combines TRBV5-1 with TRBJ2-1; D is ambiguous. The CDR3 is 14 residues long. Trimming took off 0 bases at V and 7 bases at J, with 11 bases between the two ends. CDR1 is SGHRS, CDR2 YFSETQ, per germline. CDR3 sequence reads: CASSLGSGANEQFF. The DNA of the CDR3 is TGCGCCAGCAGCTTGGGGTCTGGAGCTAATGAGCAGTTCTTC.

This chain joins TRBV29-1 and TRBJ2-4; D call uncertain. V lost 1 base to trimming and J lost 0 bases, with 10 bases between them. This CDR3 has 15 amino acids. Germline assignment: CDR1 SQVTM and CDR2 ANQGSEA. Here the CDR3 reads CSVEVVGIAKNIQYF. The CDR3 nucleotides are TGCAGCGTTGAAGTTGTAGGGATAGCCAAAAACATTCAGTACTTC.

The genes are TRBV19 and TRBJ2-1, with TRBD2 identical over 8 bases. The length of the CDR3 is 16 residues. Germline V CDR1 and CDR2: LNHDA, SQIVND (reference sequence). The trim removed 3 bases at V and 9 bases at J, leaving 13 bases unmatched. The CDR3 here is CASSMLGGGRSAEQFF. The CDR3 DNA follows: TGTGCCAGTAGTATGCTGGGCGGCGGGAGGTCTGCTGAGCAGTTCTTC.

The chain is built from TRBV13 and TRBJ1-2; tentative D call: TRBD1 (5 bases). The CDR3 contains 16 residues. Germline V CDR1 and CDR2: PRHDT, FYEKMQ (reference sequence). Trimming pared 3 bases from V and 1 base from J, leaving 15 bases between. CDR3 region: CASSLGPGRVNYGYTF. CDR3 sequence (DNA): TGTGCCAGCAGCTTGGGACCGGGGCGGGTTAACTATGGCTACACCTTC.

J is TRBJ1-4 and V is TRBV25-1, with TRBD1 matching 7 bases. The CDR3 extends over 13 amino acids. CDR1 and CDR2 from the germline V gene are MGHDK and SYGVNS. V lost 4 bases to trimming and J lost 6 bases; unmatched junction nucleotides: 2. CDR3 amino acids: CASSGQGHEKLFF. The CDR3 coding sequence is TGTGCCAGCAGTGGACAGGGCCATGAAAAACTGTTTTTT.

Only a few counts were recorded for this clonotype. CDR3 amino acids: CASSLSAGQGSYEQYF. In nucleotides, the CDR3 is TGTGCCAGCAGTTTAAGCGCGGGACAGGGATCCTACGAGCAGTACTTC. The chain is built from TRBV28 and TRBJ2-7, with 9 bases that match TRBD1. Germline CDR1 and CDR2: MDHEN and SYDVKM. J was trimmed by 1 base and V by 2 bases; bases with no gene match: 6. This CDR3 has 16 amino acids.

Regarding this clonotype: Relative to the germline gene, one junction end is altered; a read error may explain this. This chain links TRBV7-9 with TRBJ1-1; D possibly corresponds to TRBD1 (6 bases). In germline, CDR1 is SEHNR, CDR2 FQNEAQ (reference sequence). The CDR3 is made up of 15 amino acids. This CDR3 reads CPSSDPAGGGPEAFF. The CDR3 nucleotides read TGTCCCAGCAGCGACCCCGCGGGAGGGGGACCTGAAGCTTTCTTT.

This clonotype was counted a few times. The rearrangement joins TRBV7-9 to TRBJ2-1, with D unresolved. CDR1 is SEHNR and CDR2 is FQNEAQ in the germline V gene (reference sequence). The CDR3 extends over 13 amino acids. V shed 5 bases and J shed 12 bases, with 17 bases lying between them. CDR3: CASSPDLAQWQFF. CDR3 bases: TGTGCCAGCAGCCCCGACCTGGCACAATGGCAGTTCTTC.

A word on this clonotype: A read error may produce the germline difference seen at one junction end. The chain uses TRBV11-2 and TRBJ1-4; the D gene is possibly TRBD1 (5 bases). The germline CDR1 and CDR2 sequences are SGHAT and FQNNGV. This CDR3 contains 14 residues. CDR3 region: CASQGSQTNEKLFF. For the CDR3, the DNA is TGCGCCAGCCAGGGATCCCAAACTAATGAAAAACTGTTTTTT. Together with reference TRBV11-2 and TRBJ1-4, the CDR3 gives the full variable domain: EAGVAQSPRYKIIEKRQSVAFWCNPISGHATLYWYQQILGQGPKLLIQFQNNGVVDDSQLPKDRFSAERLKGVDSTLKIQPAKLEDSAVYLCASQGSQTNEKLFFGSGTQLSVL.

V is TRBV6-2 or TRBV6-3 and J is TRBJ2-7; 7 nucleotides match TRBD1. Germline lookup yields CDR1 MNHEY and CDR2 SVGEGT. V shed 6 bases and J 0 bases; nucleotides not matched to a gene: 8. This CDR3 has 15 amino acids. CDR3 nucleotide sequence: TGTGCCAGCAGAAAAGGGACAGCTCACTCCTACGAGCAGTACTTC. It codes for CASRKGTAHSYEQYF.

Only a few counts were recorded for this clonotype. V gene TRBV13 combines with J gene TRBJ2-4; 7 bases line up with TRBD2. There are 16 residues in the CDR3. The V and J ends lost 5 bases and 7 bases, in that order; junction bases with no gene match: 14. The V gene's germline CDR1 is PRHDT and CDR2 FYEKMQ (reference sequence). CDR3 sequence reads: CASSAKEGSGGNIQYF. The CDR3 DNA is TGTGCCAGCAGCGCCAAGGAGGGGTCCGGGGGGAACATTCAGTACTTC.